Listed here is a single TCR beta chain. Its specificity is unknown. The sample originates from a study of T-cell reconstitution after alpha-beta-depleted transplantation in children. Molecular barcoding with unique molecular identifiers was used for the TCRbeta library. Via MiXCR, TCRdb re-called the PCR reads, giving one row per CDR3 protein. The sample includes over 100,000 distinct CDR3 sequences, about a tenth of them seen just once. Trimming cost V 0 bases and J 0 bases; bases outside gene matches: 2. Germline CDR1 is DFQATT and CDR2 is SNEGSKA (reference sequence). The CDR3 consists of 16 residues. Findings of the study overall: Expanded graft clones, several hundred of them, were reportedly the source of alpha-beta T cells about two months after transplant.

V is TRBV20-1 and J is TRBJ2-6; 7 nucleotides match TRBD1. Sample: PBMCs, taken before TCRalphabeta/CD19-depleted stem cell transplant. The TCR sequence derives from a boy between 2 and 10 years old with acute lymphoblastic leukemia, due to receive a stem cell transplant. The CDR3 sequence: CSARDPGGSGANVLTF. Here the CDR3 DNA reads TGCAGTGCTAGAGACCCAGGGGGCTCTGGGGCCAACGTCCTGACTTTC.